Below are 26 T cell receptor beta chains sequenced from a single sample in a study of cytomegalovirus exposure and HLA in healthy donors. In the PCR, 60 Vbeta and 13 Jbeta primers were used. The table came from immunoSEQ multiplex PCR; TCRdb's copy has only in-frame clones and leaves some out. The table includes 150,000 to 200,000 clones, around 76% detected once. The sequenced sample was PBMCs. These TCRs come from a girl aged 5 to 17 in good health and CMV-seropositive.

The chain is built from TRBV5-4 and TRBJ2-5; 14 bases fit TRBD2. This CDR3 comprises 17 residues. The trim removed 4 bases at V and 1 base at J, leaving 6 bases unmatched. Germline CDR1 reads SGHNT; CDR2 reads YYREEE (reference sequence). The CDR3 reads CASSAGLAGAFQETQYF. The CDR3 DNA sequence: TGTGCCAGCAGCGCGGGACTAGCGGGGGCCTTCCAAGAGACCCAGTACTTC.

This clone appeared many times. The chain is built from TRBV28 and TRBJ2-1; possible D gene TRBD1, 5 bases. V lost 6 bases and J 6 bases, leaving 9 bases between the germline ends. The germline gives CDR1 MDHEN, CDR2 SYDVKM. The CDR3 has 12 residues. CDR3 region: CASRKGANEQFF. The CDR3 DNA reads as TGTGCCAGCAGGAAAGGGGCCAATGAGCAGTTCTTC.

This chain links TRBV19 with TRBJ1-5; perhaps TRBD1 as D (6 bases). Per germline, CDR1 LNHDA and CDR2 SQIVND (reference sequence). The CDR3 sequence is 15 residues long. Trimming stripped 4 bases from V and 7 bases from J, with 17 bases between. The CDR3 DNA reads as TGTGCCAGTAGTAGCGCTACAGGGCTCGGGCAGCCCCAGCATTTT. Residues: CASSSATGLGQPQHF. Full variable domain (missing parts from reference TRBV19 and TRBJ1-5): DGGITQSPKYLFRKEGQNVTLSCEQNLNHDAMYWYRQDPGQGLRLIYYSQIVNDFQKGDIAEGYSVSREKKESFPLTVTSAQKNPTAFYLCASSSATGLGQPQHFGDGTRLSIL.

The chain recombines TRBV27 with TRBJ2-7; a possible D gene is TRBD2 (6 bases). CDR3 length equals 15 residues. Trimming removed 9 bases at V and 3 bases at J, with 21 bases between. CDR1 and CDR2 (germline): MNHEY, SMNVEV (reference sequence). The CDR3 is CASASGGTPLYEQYF. DNA of the CDR3: TGTGCCAGTGCGAGTGGGGGGACCCCCCTCTACGAGCAGTACTTC.

The chain links TRBV28 to TRBJ1-2; 9 nucleotides align to TRBD1. Trimming removed 8 bases from V and 6 bases from J; junction bases left unmatched: 4. Germline V gene lookup returns CDR1 MDHEN and CDR2 SYDVKM. This CDR3 has 12 amino acids. This CDR3 reads CASGTGNNGYTF. In DNA form, the CDR3 reads TGTGCCAGCGGGACAGGGAACAATGGCTACACCTTC.

This clone was seen a single time. J is TRBJ1-2 and V is TRBV29-1; maybe TRBD1 (5 bases). V was cut by 8 bases and J by 1 base, with 14 bases left in between. From germline, CDR1 is SQVTM and CDR2 ANQGSEA. CDR3 size: 13 residues. CDR3 residues: CSTTEGLNYGYTF. CDR3 sequence (DNA): TGCAGCACAACCGAGGGACTTAACTATGGCTACACCTTC.

This CDR3 is CASSDVGQSNQPQHF. CDR3 nucleotides: TGTGCCAGCAGCGATGTCGGACAAAGCAATCAGCCCCAGCATTTT. The genes are TRBV7-9 and TRBJ1-5; weak D call: TRBD1 (5 bases). The V gene's germline CDR1 is SEHNR and CDR2 FQNEAQ (reference sequence). This CDR3 spans 15 amino acids. V lost 5 bases and J 1 base, leaving 12 bases between the germline ends.

The gene calls are TRBV30 and TRBJ1-4, with D perhaps TRBD1 (5 bases). Looked up from germline, CDR1 is GTSNPN and CDR2 is SVGIG (reference sequence). CDR3 length: 16 residues. Trimming removed 4 bases at V and 3 bases at J, with 18 bases between. The CDR3 sequence: CAWKDEEGAANEKLFF. CDR3 DNA: TGTGCCTGGAAGGATGAGGAAGGGGCGGCTAATGAAAAACTGTTTTTT.

This clone was observed once. The V gene is TRBV19, the J gene TRBJ2-1; 8 bases match TRBD1. With 3 bases clipped from V and 5 bases from J, the junction kept 3 bases outside the gene matches. CDR3 size: 14 residues. Germline CDR1 LNHDA, CDR2 SQIVND (reference sequence). The CDR3, as DNA: TGTGCCAGTAGTATCCTGGACAGGGACAATGAGCAGTTCTTC. It yields the protein CASSILDRDNEQFF.

This clone has only one observation. The chain is built from TRBV2 and TRBJ2-3; D ambiguous. Trimming pared 8 bases from V and 9 bases from J, leaving 9 bases between. Germline V gene data show CDR1 as SNHLY and CDR2 as FYNNEI. This CDR3 is built from 10 residues. The CDR3 loop is CASGLETQYF. In DNA form, the CDR3 reads TGTGCCAGCGGTTTAGAGACGCAGTATTTT.

The gene calls are TRBV9 and TRBJ1-1; 9 positions agree with TRBD1. The length of the CDR3 is 15 residues. Germline CDR1 SGDLS, CDR2 YYNGEE. With V trimmed by 3 bases and J by 6 bases, 9 bases remained unmatched. This chain's CDR3 is CASSGQGDRVPEAFF. In DNA form, the CDR3 reads TGTGCCAGCAGCGGACAGGGGGACAGGGTTCCTGAAGCTTTCTTT.

This chain connects TRBV30 to TRBJ2-1, with TRBD2 matching over 11 bases. Germline V gives CDR1 GTSNPN, CDR2 SVGIG (reference sequence). J gave up 10 bases and V 2 bases, and 10 bases lay outside the gene matches. This CDR3 contains 15 residues. CDR3 nucleotides: TGTGCCTGGAGTTTTAGCGGGGGGGCGTTTTTAGAGCAGTTCTTC. The encoded protein is CAWSFSGGAFLEQFF.

V gene TRBV28 combines with J gene TRBJ2-5; 10 bases are shared with TRBD2. The germline CDR1 and CDR2 sequences are MDHEN and SYDVKM. The CDR3 extends over 16 amino acids. After removal of 6 bases from V and 0 bases from J, the junction contained 7 bases not matched to a gene. The CDR3 DNA sequence: TGTGCCAGCAGCCGCACTAGCGGGACGTACCAAGAGACCCAGTACTTC. Amino acids: CASSRTSGTYQETQYF.

The CDR3 DNA reads TGTGCCAGCAGCTTAGATGGGGCGACCCAGTACTTC. Translated: CASSLDGATQYF. This chain connects TRBV7-6 to TRBJ2-5; possibly TRBD1 for D (5 bases). The V end lost 1 base, the J end lost 7 bases, and 7 bases lay between the germline ends. From germline, CDR1 is SGHVS and CDR2 FNYEAQ. CDR3 length: 12 amino acids.

The chain combines TRBV27 with TRBJ2-7; no reliable D call. Between the trimmed V and J ends, which lost 5 bases and 2 bases, there was a span of 13 bases. Germline CDR1 MNHEY, CDR2 SMNVEV (reference sequence). This CDR3 is 14 amino acids long. This CDR3 is CASSQSATAYEQYF. CDR3 bases: TGTGCCAGCAGTCAAAGCGCCACTGCCTACGAGCAGTACTTC.

This clone was found a few times. The rearrangement uses TRBV5-5 and TRBJ1-5; 10 positions match TRBD1. There are 19 residues in the CDR3. Trimming removed 4 bases from V and 2 bases from J; junction bases left unmatched: 15. The V gene's germline CDR1 is SGHKS and CDR2 YYEKEE (reference sequence). For the CDR3, the DNA is TGTGCCAGCAGCCACTCCCCGGGACAGGGGAATAGGGGCAATCAGCCCCAGCATTTT. This gives the protein CASSHSPGQGNRGNQPQHF. Full variable domain (missing parts from reference TRBV5-5 and TRBJ1-5): DAGVTQSPTHLIKTRGQQVTLRCSPISGHKSVSWYQQVLGQGPQFIFQYYEKEERGRGNFPDRFSARQFPNYSSELNVNALLLGDSALYLCASSHSPGQGNRGNQPQHFGDGTRLSIL.

The chain uses TRBV28 and TRBJ1-1; D perhaps matches TRBD1 (5 bases). Trimming cost V 6 bases and J 5 bases, with 25 bases left between them. The germline CDR1 and CDR2 sequences are MDHEN and SYDVKM. This CDR3 has 17 residues. The CDR3 DNA follows: TGTGCCAGCAGGTCGGGGTATCTTGGGGGGGGAGGGACTGAAGCTTTCTTT. It yields the protein CASRSGYLGGGGTEAFF. Looking up the rest from reference TRBV28 and TRBJ1-1 gives the full variable domain: DVKVTQSSRYLVKRTGEKVFLECVQDMDHENMFWYRQDPGLGLRLIYFSYDVKMKEKGDIPEGYSVSREKKERFSLILESASTNQTSMYLCASRSGYLGGGGTEAFFGQGTRLTVV.

The count of this clone is one. The chain links TRBV7-6 to TRBJ1-3, with D perhaps matching TRBD1 (6 bases). The CDR3 is 15 amino acids. Germline V gives CDR1 SGHVS, CDR2 FNYEAQ. V gave up 5 bases and J gave up 0 bases, with 11 bases separating them. DNA of the CDR3: TGTGCCAGCAGCCTGACAGGTTTCTCTGGAAACACCATATATTTT. Residues: CASSLTGFSGNTIYF.

The sample holds a few counts of this clone. The genes are TRBV2 and TRBJ2-7, with 7 nucleotides matching TRBD1. The ends lost 6 bases at V and 1 base at J; junction bases unmatched: 6. In germline, CDR1 is SNHLY, CDR2 FYNNEI. This CDR3 contains 14 residues. The CDR3 DNA follows: TGTGCCAGCAGCCCGACAGGGATATCCTACGAGCAGTACTTC. Its translation is CASSPTGISYEQYF.

This chain joins TRBV7-9 and TRBJ2-7; a weak D match, TRBD2 (5 bases). This CDR3 contains 14 residues. V was clipped by 5 bases and J by 3 bases, with 14 bases between them. Germline CDR1 is SEHNR and CDR2 is FQNEAQ (reference sequence). The CDR3 sequence is CASSLTMAHYEQYF. CDR3 in DNA: TGTGCCAGCAGCCTGACTATGGCCCACTACGAGCAGTACTTC.

This chain connects TRBV11-2 to TRBJ2-7; 8 nucleotides line up with TRBD2. CDR3 size: 18 residues. Trimming cost V 4 bases and J 5 bases; bases outside gene matches: 19. Germline CDR1 is SGHAT and CDR2 is FQNNGV. The CDR3 sequence is CASSSIPRERGNRHEQYF. The CDR3 nucleotides read TGTGCCAGCAGCTCAATCCCCCGAGAGCGGGGGAATCGGCACGAGCAGTACTTC.

The chain is built from TRBV2 and TRBJ2-3, with D possibly being TRBD1 (6 bases). Germline CDR1 reads SNHLY; CDR2 reads FYNNEI. This CDR3 spans 16 amino acids. V shed 0 bases and J shed 5 bases, with 15 bases lying between them. CDR3 sequence: CASSEAPPGEIDTQYF. As DNA, the CDR3 is TGTGCCAGCAGTGAAGCTCCTCCAGGGGAGATAGATACGCAGTATTTT.

The chain recombines TRBV5-4 with TRBJ2-2; TRBD1 is a possible D gene (5 bases). Germline lookup yields CDR1 SGHNT and CDR2 YYREEE (reference sequence). V was pared by 4 bases and J by 8 bases, with 18 bases between. The CDR3 covers 15 residues. The CDR3 protein is CASSADSYWPGELFF. CDR3 nucleotide sequence: TGTGCCAGCAGCGCCGACAGTTACTGGCCTGGGGAGCTGTTTTTT.

The V call is TRBV6-5, the J call TRBJ2-3; TRBD2 agrees at 8 bases. V shed 4 bases, J shed 2 bases, and the junction held 5 bases outside the gene matches. This CDR3 contains 15 residues. Per the germline V gene, CDR1 is MNHEY and CDR2 is SVGAGI. The chain's CDR3 is CASSFRAGVTDTQYF. As DNA, the CDR3 is TGTGCCAGCAGTTTCAGAGCGGGGGTCACAGATACGCAGTATTTT.

About this clone itself: The junction departs from germline at one end; a sequencing error may be responsible. The rearrangement links TRBV7-7 to TRBJ2-7; D might be TRBD2 (5 bases). There are 13 residues in the CDR3. Germline CDR1 reads SSHAT; CDR2 reads FNYEAQ (reference sequence). CDR3 DNA sequence: TGTGCTAGCAGCTTTGGCTTAGGGAGAGAGCAGTACTTC. Amino acid sequence: CASSFGLGREQYF.

The chain joins TRBV28 to TRBJ2-7; a possible D gene is TRBD2 (6 bases). CDR3 size: 16 residues. Germline lookup yields CDR1 MDHEN and CDR2 SYDVKM. V was shortened by 5 bases and J by 2 bases, with 19 bases between the two germline ends. The CDR3 here is CASSGNGLWRAYEQYF. CDR3 in DNA: TGTGCCAGCAGTGGGAACGGGCTGTGGAGGGCCTACGAGCAGTACTTC.